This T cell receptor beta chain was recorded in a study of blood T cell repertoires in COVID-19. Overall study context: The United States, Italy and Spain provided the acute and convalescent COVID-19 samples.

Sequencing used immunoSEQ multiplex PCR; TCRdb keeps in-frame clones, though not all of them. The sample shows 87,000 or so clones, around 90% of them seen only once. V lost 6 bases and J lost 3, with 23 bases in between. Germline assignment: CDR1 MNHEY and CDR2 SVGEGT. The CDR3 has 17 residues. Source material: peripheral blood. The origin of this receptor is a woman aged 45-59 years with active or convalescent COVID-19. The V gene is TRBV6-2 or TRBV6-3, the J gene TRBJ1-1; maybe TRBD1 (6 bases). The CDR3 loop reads CASSLDRGADIDTEAFF. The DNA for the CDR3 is TGTGCCAGCAGCTTGGACAGAGGGGCAGATATAGACACTGAAGCTTTCTTT.